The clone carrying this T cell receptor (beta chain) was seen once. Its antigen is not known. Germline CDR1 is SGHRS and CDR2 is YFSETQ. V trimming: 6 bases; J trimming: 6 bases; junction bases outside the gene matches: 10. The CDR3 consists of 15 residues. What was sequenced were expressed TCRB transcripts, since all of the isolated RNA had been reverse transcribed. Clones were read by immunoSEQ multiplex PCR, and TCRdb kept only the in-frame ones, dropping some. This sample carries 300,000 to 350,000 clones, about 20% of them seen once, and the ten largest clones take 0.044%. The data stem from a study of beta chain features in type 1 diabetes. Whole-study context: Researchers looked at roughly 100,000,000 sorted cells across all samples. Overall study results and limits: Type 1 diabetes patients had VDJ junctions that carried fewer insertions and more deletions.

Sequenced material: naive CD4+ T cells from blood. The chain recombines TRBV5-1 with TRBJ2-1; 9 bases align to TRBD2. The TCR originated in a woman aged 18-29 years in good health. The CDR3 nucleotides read TGCGCCAGCATTGACTCGGGCGGGGGGGCCAATGAGCAGTTCTTC. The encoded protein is CASIDSGGGANEQFF.